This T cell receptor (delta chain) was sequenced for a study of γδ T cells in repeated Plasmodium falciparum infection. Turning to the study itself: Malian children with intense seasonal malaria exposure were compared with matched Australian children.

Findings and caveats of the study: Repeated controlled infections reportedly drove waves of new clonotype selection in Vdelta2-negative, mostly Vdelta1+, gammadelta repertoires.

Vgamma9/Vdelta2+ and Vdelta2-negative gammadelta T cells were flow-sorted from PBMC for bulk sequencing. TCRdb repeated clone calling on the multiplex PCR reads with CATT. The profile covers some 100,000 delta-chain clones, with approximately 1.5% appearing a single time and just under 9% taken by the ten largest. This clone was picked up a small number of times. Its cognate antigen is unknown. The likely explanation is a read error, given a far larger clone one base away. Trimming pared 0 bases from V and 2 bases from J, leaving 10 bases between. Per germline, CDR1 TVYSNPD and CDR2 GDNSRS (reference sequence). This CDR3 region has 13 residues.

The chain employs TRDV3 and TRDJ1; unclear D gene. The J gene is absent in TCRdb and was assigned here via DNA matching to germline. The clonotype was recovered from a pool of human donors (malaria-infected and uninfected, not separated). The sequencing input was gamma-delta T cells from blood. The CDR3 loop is CAFSGGPTDKLIF. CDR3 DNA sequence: TGTGCCTTTAGCGGCGGACCAACCGATAAACTCATCTTT.